This TCR beta chain was found in a study of cytomegalovirus exposure and HLA in healthy donors. Points from the study as a whole: Later examination showed HLA-associated TCR beta chains had greater clonal expansion than equally common others. Some highly shared sequence variants likely arose as a pipeline artifact. Some segments of the V type, notably TRBV6-2 and TRBV6-3, were excluded as indistinguishable.

The PCR used 60 Vbeta and 13 Jbeta primers. Data came from immunoSEQ multiplex PCR; TCRdb stores just in-frame clones and leaves some out. The table records just over 150,000 clones, around four fifths of them present only once. As regards this clone: Its antigen remains unknown.

The V segment lost 7 bases and the J segment 4 bases; nucleotides outside the gene matches: 5. The CDR3 is 13 residues long. CDR1 and CDR2 (germline): LNHDA, SQIVND (reference sequence). The receptor was isolated from a man younger than 30 in good health and CMV-seronegative. V is TRBV19 and J is TRBJ2-3, with 7 nucleotides matching TRBD1. The sample taken for sequencing was PBMCs. CDR3 sequence (DNA): TGTGCCAGTAATACAGGGGACCCAGATACGCAGTATTTT. Translation: CASNTGDPDTQYF.